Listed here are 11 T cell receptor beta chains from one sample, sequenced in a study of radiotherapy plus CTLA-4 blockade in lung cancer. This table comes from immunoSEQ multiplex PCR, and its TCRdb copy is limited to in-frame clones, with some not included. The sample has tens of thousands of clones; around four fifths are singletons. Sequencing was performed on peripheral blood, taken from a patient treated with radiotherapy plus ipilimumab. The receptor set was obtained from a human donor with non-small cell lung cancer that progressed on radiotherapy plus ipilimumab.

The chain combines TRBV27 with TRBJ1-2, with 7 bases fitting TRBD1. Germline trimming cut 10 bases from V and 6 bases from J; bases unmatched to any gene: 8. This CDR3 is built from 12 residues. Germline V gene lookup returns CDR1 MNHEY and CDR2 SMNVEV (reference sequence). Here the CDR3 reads CATKTGNDGYTF. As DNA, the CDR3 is TGTGCCACCAAGACAGGGAATGATGGCTACACCTTC.

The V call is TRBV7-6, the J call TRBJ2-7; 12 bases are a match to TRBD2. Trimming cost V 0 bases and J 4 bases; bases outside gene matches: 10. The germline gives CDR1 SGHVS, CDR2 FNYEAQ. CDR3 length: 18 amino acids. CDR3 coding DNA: TGTGCCAGCAGCTTAGCCTCTAGCGGGAGGGGTGTGATTTACGAGCAGTACTTC. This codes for CASSLASSGRGVIYEQYF.

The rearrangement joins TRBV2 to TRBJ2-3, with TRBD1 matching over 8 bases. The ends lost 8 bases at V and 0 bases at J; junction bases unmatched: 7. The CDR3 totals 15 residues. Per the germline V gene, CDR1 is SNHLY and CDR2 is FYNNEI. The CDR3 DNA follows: TGTGCCAGCTACCCTCGGACAGGGAGCACAGATACGCAGTATTTT. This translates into CASYPRTGSTDTQYF.

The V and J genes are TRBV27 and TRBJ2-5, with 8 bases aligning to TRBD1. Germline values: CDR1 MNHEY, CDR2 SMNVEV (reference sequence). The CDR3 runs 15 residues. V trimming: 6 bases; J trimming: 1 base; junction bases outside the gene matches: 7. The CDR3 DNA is TGTGCCAGCAGGGAAGACAGGGGAATCCAAGAGACCCAGTACTTC. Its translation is CASREDRGIQETQYF.

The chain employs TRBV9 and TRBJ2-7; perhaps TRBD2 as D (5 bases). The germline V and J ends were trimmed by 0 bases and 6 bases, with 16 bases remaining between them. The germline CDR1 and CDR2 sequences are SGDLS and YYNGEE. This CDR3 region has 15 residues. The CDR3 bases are TGTGCCAGCAGCGTAGGAACCGGGAACTACATCGAGCAGTACTTC. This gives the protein CASSVGTGNYIEQYF.

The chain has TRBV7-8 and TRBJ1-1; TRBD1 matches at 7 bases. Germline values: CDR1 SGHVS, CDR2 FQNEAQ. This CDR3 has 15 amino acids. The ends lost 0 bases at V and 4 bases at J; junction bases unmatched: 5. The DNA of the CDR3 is TGTGCCAGCAGCTTAGCAGGGGGCCGTGGCACTGAAGCTTTCTTT. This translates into CASSLAGGRGTEAFF.

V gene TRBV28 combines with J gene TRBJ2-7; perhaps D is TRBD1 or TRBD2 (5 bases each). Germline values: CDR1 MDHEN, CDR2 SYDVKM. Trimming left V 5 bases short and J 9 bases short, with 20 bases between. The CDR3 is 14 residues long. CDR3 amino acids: CASSVQAHLGVQYF. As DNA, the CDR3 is TGTGCCAGCAGTGTCCAGGCGCACCTGGGGGTGCAGTACTTC.

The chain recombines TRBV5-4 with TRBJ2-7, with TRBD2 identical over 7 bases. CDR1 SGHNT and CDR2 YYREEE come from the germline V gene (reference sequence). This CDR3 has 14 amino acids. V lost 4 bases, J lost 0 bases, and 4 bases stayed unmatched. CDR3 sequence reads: CASSTRGNSYEQYF. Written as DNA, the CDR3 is TGTGCCAGCAGCACGCGGGGGAACTCCTACGAGCAGTACTTC. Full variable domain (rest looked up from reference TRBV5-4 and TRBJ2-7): ETGVTQSPTHLIKTRGQQVTLRCSSQSGHNTVSWYQQALGQGPQFIFQYYREEENGRGNFPPRFSGLQFPNYSSELNVNALELDDSALYLCASSTRGNSYEQYFGPGTRLTVT.

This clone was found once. CDR3 DNA sequence: TGTGCCAGCAGCTTGCGGGGGGGCTCCTACGAGCAGTACTTC. Protein product: CASSLRGGSYEQYF. The chain uses TRBV5-5 and TRBJ2-7; 8 bases are shared with TRBD2. V lost 1 base and J lost 0; bases outside the gene matches: 0. Germline CDR1 reads SGHKS; CDR2 reads YYEKEE (reference sequence). The CDR3 loop spans 14 amino acids.

CDR3 residues: CAWSRQMNTEAFF. CDR3 coding DNA: TGTGCCTGGAGTAGGCAGATGAACACTGAAGCTTTCTTT. V is TRBV30 and J is TRBJ1-1; no reliable D call. Germline CDR1 GTSNPN, CDR2 SVGIG (reference sequence). Trimming cost V 2 bases and J 0 bases, with 7 bases left between them. The CDR3 loop spans 13 amino acids.

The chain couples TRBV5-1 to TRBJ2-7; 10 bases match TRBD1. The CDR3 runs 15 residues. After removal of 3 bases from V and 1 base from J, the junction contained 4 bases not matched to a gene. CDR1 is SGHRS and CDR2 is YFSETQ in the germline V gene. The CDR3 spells CASSWGQGTSYEQYF. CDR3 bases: TGCGCCAGCAGCTGGGGACAGGGGACTTCCTACGAGCAGTACTTC.